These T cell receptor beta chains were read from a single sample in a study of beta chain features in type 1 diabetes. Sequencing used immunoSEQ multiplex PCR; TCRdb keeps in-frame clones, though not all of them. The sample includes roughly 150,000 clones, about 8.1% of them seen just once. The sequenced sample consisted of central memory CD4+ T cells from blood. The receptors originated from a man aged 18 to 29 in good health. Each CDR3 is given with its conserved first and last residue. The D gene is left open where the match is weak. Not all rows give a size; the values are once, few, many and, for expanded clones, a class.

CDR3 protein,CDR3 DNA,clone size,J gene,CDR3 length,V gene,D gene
CASSFRVEAEAFF,TGTGCCAGCAGCTTCCGGGTCGAGGCTGAAGCTTTCTTT,NA,TRBJ1-1,13,TRBV7-2,NA
CASSTGQGYNYGYTF,TGCGCCAGCAGCACCGGACAGGGCTATAACTATGGCTACACCTTC,few,TRBJ1-2,15,TRBV5-1,TRBD1
CASSPPWRLAGGETQYF,TGTGCCAGCAGCCCACCGTGGAGACTAGCGGGAGGAGAGACCCAGTACTTC,NA,TRBJ2-5,17,TRBV13,TRBD2
CAWSLRSGSGNTIYF,TGTGCCTGGAGTCTACGCAGCGGCTCTGGAAACACCATATATTTT,NA,TRBJ1-3,15,TRBV30,NA
CASSQPCRDRGEETQYF,TGCGCCAGCAGTCAACCCTGCCGGGACAGGGGGGAAGAGACCCAGTACTTC,many,TRBJ2-5,17,TRBV23-1,TRBD1
CASSLAGRETQYF,TGTGCCAGCAGCTTGGCAGGGAGGGAGACCCAGTACTTC,NA,TRBJ2-5,13,TRBV5-6,NA
CASSPSTGELFF,TGTGCCAGCAGCCCCAGTACCGGGGAGCTGTTTTTT,NA,TRBJ2-2,12,TRBV7-9,NA
CASSIVGGEGTQYF,TGTGCCAGTAGCATCGTAGGAGGAGAGGGGACCCAGTACTTC,NA,TRBJ2-5,14,TRBV19,NA
CASSQERGRTDTQYF,TGCGCCAGCAGCCAAGAGCGGGGACGCACAGATACGCAGTATTTT,many,TRBJ2-3,15,TRBV4-3,NA
CAAAGAPEQFF,TGTGCCGCAGCGGGAGCCCCTGAGCAGTTCTTC,many,TRBJ2-1,11,TRBV28,TRBD2
CASSSAKSGEQFF,TGTGCCAGCAGCTCAGCAAAATCGGGGGAGCAGTTCTTC,NA,TRBJ2-1,13,TRBV7-3,NA
CASSHRGVGLETQYF,TGTGCCAGCAGCCACCGGGGGGTAGGACTGGAGACCCAGTACTTC,NA,TRBJ2-5,15,TRBV21-1,NA
CASSLRGGQGQETQYF,TGTGCCAGCAGCTTACGCGGGGGGCAAGGCCAAGAGACCCAGTACTTC,NA,TRBJ2-5,16,TRBV7-2,TRBD2
CASSYQRSGANVLTF,TGTGCCAGCAGTTACCAGCGGTCTGGGGCCAACGTCCTGACTTTC,NA,TRBJ2-6,15,TRBV6-6,NA
CASSQDLVGLGNQPQHF,TGCGCCAGCAGCCAAGATCTGGTGGGGCTGGGCAATCAGCCCCAGCATTTT,few,TRBJ1-5,17,TRBV4-3,NA
CASSLGGSGRGNEQFF,TGTGCCAGCAGCCTGGGGGGTAGCGGGAGAGGCAATGAGCAGTTCTTC,few,TRBJ2-1,16,TRBV4-2,TRBD2
CASSYPFGGRRVIQYF,TGTGCCAGCAGCTACCCCTTTGGCGGCCGGAGAGTGATTCAGTACTTC,NA,TRBJ2-4,16,TRBV11-2,NA
CASSQDYVQAANTGELFF,TGCGCCAGCAGCCAAGATTACGTTCAAGCGGCGAACACCGGGGAGCTGTTTTTT,few,TRBJ2-2,18,TRBV4-3,NA
CASSVDPNTDTQYF,TGTGCCAGCAGCGTAGATCCTAACACAGATACGCAGTATTTT,few,TRBJ2-3,14,TRBV9,NA